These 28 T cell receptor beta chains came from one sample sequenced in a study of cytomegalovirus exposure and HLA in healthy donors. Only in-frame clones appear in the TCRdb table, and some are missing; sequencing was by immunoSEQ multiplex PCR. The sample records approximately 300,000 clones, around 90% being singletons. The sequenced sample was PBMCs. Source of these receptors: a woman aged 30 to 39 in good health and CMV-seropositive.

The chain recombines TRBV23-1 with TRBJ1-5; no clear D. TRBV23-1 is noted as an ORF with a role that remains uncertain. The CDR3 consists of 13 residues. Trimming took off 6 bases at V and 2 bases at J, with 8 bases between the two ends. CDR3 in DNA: TGCGCCAGCAGACCCTTTGGCAATCAGCCCCAGCATTTT. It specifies CASRPFGNQPQHF.

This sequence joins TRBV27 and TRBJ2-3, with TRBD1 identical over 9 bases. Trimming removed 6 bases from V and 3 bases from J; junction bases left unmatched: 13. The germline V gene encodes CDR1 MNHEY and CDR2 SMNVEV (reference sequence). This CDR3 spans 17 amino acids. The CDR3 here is CASSRRYRGRGTDTQYF. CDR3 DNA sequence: TGTGCCAGCAGCCGAAGATACAGGGGGCGCGGGACAGATACGCAGTATTTT.

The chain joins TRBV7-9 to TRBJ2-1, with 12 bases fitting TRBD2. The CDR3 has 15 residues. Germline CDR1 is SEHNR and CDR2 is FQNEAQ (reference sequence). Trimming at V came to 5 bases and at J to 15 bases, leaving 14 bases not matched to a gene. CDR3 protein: CASSPPGLAGGWWFF. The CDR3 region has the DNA TGTGCCAGCAGCCCCCCGGGACTAGCGGGTGGGTGGTGGTTCTTC. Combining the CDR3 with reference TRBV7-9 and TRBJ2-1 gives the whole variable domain DTGVSQNPRHKITKRGQNVTFRCDPISEHNRLYWYRQTLGQGPEFLTYFQNEAQLEKSRLLSDRFSAERPKGSFSTLEIQRTEQGDSAMYLCASSPPGLAGGWWFFGPGTRLTVL.

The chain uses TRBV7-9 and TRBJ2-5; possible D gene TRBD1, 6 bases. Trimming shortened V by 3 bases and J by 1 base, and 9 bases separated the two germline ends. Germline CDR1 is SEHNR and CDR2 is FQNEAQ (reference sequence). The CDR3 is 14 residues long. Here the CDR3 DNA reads TGTGCCAGCAGCTTGGACAGCCCCCAAGAGACCCAGTACTTC. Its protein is CASSLDSPQETQYF. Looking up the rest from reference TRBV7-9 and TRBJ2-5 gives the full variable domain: DTGVSQNPRHKITKRGQNVTFRCDPISEHNRLYWYRQTLGQGPEFLTYFQNEAQLEKSRLLSDRFSAERPKGSFSTLEIQRTEQGDSAMYLCASSLDSPQETQYFGPGTRLLVL.

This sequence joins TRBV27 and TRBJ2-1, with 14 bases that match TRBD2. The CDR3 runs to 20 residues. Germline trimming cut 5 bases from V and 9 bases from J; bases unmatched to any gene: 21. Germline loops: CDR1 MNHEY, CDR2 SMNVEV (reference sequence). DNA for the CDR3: TGTGCCAGCAGTCCCCGCACCCCCTCGACTAGCGGGGGGGCCGCGGCTGAGCAGTTCTTC. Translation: CASSPRTPSTSGGAAAEQFF.

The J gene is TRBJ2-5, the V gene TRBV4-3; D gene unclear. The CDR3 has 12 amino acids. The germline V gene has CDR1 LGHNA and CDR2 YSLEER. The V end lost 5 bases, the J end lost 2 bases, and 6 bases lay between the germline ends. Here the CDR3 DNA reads TGCGCCAGCAGCACCCTTCAAGAGACCCAGTACTTC. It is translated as CASSTLQETQYF.

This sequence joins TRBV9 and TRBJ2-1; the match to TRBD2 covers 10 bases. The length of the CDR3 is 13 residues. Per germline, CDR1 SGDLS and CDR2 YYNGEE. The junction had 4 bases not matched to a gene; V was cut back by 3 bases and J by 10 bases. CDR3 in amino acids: CASSGTSGLEQFF. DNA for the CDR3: TGTGCCAGCAGCGGGACTAGCGGACTCGAGCAGTTCTTC.

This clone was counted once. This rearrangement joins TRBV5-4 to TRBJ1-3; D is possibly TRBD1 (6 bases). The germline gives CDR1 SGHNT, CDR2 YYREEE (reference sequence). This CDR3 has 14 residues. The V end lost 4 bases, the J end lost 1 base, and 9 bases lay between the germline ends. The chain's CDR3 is CASSTQGSGNTIYF. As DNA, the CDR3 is TGTGCCAGCAGCACACAGGGTTCTGGAAACACCATATATTTT.

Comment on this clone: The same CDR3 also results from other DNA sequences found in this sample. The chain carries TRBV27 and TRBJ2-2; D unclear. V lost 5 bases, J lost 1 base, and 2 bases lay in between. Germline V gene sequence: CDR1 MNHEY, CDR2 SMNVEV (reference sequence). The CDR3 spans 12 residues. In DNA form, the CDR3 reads TGTGCCAGCAGTCGGAACACCGGGGAGCTGTTTTTT. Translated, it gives CASSRNTGELFF.

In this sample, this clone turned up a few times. The chain's CDR3 is CASSVGASANTEAFF. CDR3 DNA: TGTGCCAGCAGCGTAGGAGCGTCAGCGAACACTGAAGCTTTCTTT. The genes are TRBV9 and TRBJ1-1, with D unclear. Germline assignment: CDR1 SGDLS and CDR2 YYNGEE. CDR3 length: 15 residues. V was trimmed by 0 bases and J by 1 base, leaving 10 bases between them. Looking up the rest from reference TRBV9 and TRBJ1-1 gives the full variable domain: DSGVTQTPKHLITATGQRVTLRCSPRSGDLSVYWYQQSLDQGLQFLIQYYNGEERAKGNILERFSAQQFPDLHSELNLSSLELGDSALYFCASSVGASANTEAFFGQGTRLTVV.

CDR3 DNA: TGTGCCAGCAGCTTAGCCAGAAACACTGAAGCTTTCTTT. It codes for CASSLARNTEAFF. This chain joins TRBV7-7 and TRBJ1-1; D gene unclear. This CDR3 spans 13 amino acids. Germline-derived CDR1 and CDR2 are SSHAT and FNYEAQ (reference sequence). Trimming removed 0 bases from V and 2 bases from J, with 4 bases in between.

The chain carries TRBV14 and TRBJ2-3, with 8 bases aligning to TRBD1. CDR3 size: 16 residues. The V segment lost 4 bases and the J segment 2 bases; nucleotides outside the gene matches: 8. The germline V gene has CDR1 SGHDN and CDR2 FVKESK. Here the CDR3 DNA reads TGTGCCAGCAGCCTCGTCAGGGGGCTAGCCACAGATACGCAGTATTTT. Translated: CASSLVRGLATDTQYF.

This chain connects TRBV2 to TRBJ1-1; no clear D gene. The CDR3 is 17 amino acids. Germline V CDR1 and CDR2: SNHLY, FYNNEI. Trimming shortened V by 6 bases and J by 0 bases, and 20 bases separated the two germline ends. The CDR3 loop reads CASRGLAWPSMNTEAFF. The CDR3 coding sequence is TGTGCCAGCAGAGGCCTGGCGTGGCCCAGCATGAACACTGAAGCTTTCTTT.

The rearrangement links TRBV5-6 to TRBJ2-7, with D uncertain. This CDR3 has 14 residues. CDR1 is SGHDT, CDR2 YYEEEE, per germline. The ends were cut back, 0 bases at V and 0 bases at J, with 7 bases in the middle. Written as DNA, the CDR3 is TGTGCCAGCAGCTTGGGGGCGGACTCCTACGAGCAGTACTTC. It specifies CASSLGADSYEQYF.

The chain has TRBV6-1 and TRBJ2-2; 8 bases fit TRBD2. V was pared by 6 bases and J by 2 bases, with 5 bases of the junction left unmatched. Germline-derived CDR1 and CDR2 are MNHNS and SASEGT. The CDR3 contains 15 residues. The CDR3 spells CASSLGGANTGELFF. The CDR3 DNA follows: TGTGCCAGCAGCCTCGGGGGGGCCAACACCGGGGAGCTGTTTTTT.

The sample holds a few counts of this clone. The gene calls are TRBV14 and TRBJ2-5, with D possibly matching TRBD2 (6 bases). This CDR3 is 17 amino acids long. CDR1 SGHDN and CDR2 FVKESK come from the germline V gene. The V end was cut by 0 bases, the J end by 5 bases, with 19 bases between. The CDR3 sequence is CASSQDGPVRDRETQYF. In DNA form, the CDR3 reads TGTGCCAGCAGCCAAGATGGGCCGGTGCGGGATAGGGAGACCCAGTACTTC.

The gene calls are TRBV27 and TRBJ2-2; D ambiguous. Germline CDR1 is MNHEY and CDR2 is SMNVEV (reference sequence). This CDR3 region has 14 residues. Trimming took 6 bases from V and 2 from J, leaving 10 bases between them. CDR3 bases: TGTGCCAGCAGCCTGGGCCGTAACACCGGGGAGCTGTTTTTT. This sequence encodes CASSLGRNTGELFF.

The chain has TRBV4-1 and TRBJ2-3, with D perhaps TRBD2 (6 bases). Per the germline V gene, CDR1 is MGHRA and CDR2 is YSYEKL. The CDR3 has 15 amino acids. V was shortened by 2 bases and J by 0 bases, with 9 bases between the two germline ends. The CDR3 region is CASSQIGTSTDTQYF. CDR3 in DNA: TGCGCCAGCAGCCAAATAGGGACTAGCACAGATACGCAGTATTTT.

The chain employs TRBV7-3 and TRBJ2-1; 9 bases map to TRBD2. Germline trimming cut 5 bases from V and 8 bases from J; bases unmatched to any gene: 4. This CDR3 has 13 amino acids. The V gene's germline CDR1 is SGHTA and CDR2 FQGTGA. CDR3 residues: CASSPGLAYEQFF. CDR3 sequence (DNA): TGTGCCAGCAGCCCGGGACTAGCTTATGAGCAGTTCTTC.

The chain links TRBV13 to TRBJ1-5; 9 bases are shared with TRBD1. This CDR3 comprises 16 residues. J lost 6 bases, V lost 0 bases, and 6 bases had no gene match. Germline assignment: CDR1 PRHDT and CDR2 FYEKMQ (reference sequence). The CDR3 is CASSLGNTGGTQPQHF. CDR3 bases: TGTGCCAGCAGCTTAGGTAACACAGGGGGCACTCAGCCCCAGCATTTT.

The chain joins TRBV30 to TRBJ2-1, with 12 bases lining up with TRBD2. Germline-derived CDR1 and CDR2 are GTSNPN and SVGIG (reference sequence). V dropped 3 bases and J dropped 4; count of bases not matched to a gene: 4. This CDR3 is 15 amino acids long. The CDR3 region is CAWRTTSGGYNEQFF. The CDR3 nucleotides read TGTGCCTGGAGGACTACTAGCGGGGGGTACAATGAGCAGTTCTTC.

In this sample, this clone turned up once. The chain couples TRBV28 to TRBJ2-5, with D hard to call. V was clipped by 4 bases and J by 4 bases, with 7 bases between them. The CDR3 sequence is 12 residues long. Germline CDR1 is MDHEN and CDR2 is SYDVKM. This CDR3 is CASSSRSETQYF. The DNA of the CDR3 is TGTGCCAGCAGTTCACGGTCAGAGACCCAGTACTTC.

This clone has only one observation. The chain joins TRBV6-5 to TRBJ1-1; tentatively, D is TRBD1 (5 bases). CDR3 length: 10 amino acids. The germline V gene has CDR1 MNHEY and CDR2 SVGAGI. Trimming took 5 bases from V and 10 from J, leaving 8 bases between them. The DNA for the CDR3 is TGTGCCAGCAGTGAAAGGGGAGCTTTCTTT. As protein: CASSERGAFF.

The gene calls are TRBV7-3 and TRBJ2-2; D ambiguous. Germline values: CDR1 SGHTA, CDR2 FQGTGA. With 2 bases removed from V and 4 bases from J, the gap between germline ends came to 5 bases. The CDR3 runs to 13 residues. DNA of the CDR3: TGTGCCAGCAGCTTATATCTCACCGGGGAGCTGTTTTTT. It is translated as CASSLYLTGELFF.

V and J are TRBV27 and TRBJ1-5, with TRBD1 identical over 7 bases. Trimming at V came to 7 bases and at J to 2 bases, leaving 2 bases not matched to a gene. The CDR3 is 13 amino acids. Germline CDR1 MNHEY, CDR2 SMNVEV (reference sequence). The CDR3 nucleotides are TGTGCCAGCAAGGGGGCGGGCAATCAGCCCCAGCATTTT. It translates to CASKGAGNQPQHF.

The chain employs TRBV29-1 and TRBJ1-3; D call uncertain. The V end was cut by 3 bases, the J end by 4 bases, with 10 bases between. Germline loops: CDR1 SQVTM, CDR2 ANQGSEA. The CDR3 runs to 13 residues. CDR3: CSVEPMVGNTIYF. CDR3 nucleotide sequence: TGCAGCGTTGAGCCTATGGTGGGAAACACCATATATTTT.

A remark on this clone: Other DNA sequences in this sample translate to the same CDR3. The CDR3 loop is CASSLGQGNTEAFF. The CDR3 bases are TGTGCCAGCAGCTTGGGACAGGGAAACACTGAAGCTTTCTTT. The chain uses TRBV7-9 and TRBJ1-1; TRBD1 matches at 9 bases. This CDR3 has 14 amino acids. Germline assignment: CDR1 SEHNR and CDR2 FQNEAQ (reference sequence). The V gene end was trimmed by 3 bases and the J gene end by 2 bases; junction bases not matched to a gene: 1.

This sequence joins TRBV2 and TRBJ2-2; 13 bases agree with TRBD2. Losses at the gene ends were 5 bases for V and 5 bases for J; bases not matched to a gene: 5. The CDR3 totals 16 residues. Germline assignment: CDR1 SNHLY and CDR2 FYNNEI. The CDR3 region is CASSLRTSGGTGELFF. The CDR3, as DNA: TGTGCCAGCAGTCTCCGGACTAGCGGGGGAACCGGGGAGCTGTTTTTT.